This T cell receptor (beta chain) was sequenced in a study of shared clonotypes between healthy human individuals. About the study: A couple of women and three men aged 18 to 49 served as donors.

Broader study findings: Generation probabilities were higher for clonotypes shared across all four sorted-subset donors than for unshared ones.

Among the donors, all were Caucasian adults who lived in Nashville, Tennessee. Trimming took 3 bases from V and 4 from J, leaving 9 bases between them. The germline V gene encodes CDR1 KGHSH and CDR2 LQKENI. This CDR3 region has 13 residues. Original data processing: Because ImmunoSEQ provided only junction sequences with no quality scores, the filtering differed. Generated by immunoSEQ multiplex PCR, the TCRdb table keeps only in-frame clones and is missing some. That table supplies the V and J calls and clone size; D and trimming were determined from the DNA. The profile shows about 710,000 clones, roughly 72% of them singletons. On this clone itself: Its antigen is not identified.

The source of this sequence is a woman aged 30 to 39 in good health. The chain is built from TRBV18 and TRBJ1-2; D ambiguous. Sequencing was carried out using memory CD4+ T cells sorted from blood. Subset specified: CD45RA-negative fraction. The CDR3 spells CASSPAESYGYTF. Here the CDR3 DNA reads TGTGCCAGCTCACCCGCGGAGAGCTATGGCTACACCTTC.